The 20 T cell receptor beta chains reported below all come from one sample, sequenced in a study of T cells in Graves' hyperthyroidism and ophthalmopathy. Regions amplified from RNA transcripts were the TCR beta CDR3 regions. HTBI primers drove first-round RT-PCR of the TCR CDR3. MiXCR was run by TCRdb on the multiplex PCR reads, yielding one entry per CDR3 protein. The table records about 410,000 distinct CDR3 sequences, about 14% of them present only once. The sequenced sample was blood. Every receptor here comes from a man between 18 and 29 years old with Graves' ophthalmopathy.

This clonotype was observed at least ten times. The chain employs TRBV11-3 and TRBJ1-6; D gene uncertain. Trimming shortened V by 8 bases and J by 7 bases, and 15 bases separated the two germline ends. This CDR3 region has 14 residues. Germline CDR1 and CDR2: SGHNT and YENEEA. CDR3 sequence (DNA): TGTGCCAGCGCATCAGGAGCTCAGAATTCACCCCTCCACTTT. Its translation is CASASGAQNSPLHF.

This clonotype has a count of ten or more. V gene TRBV6-1 combines with J gene TRBJ2-7, with D unclear. This CDR3 is 14 amino acids long. The V gene lost 6 bases and the J gene lost 0 bases, with 12 bases spanning the gap. Looked up from germline, CDR1 is MNHNS and CDR2 is SASEGT. The CDR3 sequence is CASSVGSNSYEQYF. The CDR3 coding sequence is TGTGCCAGCAGCGTCGGGTCTAACTCCTACGAGCAGTACTTC.

The chain couples TRBV27 to TRBJ2-7; D is undetermined. The CDR3 is 14 residues long. CDR1 and CDR2 (germline): MNHEY, SMNVEV (reference sequence). Trimming pared 5 bases from V and 0 bases from J, leaving 11 bases between. DNA for the CDR3: TGTGCCAGCAGTATCCGGGCAGGCTCCTACGAGCAGTACTTC. Amino acids: CASSIRAGSYEQYF.

This rearrangement joins TRBV5-1 to TRBJ2-3; D gene uncertain. Trimming removed 4 bases at V and 0 bases at J, with 12 bases between. CDR1 is SGHRS and CDR2 is YFSETQ in the germline V gene. This CDR3 region has 15 residues. The CDR3 sequence: CASSMTTSSTDTQYF. The CDR3 nucleotides read TGCGCCAGCAGCATGACAACCTCCAGCACAGATACGCAGTATTTT.

This clonotype was seen more than once but under ten times. The chain uses TRBV24-1 and TRBJ1-5; D gene ambiguous. This CDR3 spans 14 amino acids. Deletions cut 3 bases from V and 4 bases from J, with 9 bases between. Germline-derived CDR1 and CDR2 are KGHDR and SFDVKD. CDR3 nucleotides: TGTGCCACCAGTGATCGGGAGGAGAATCAGCCCCAGCATTTT. Translated, it gives CATSDREENQPQHF.

Many counts were recorded for this clonotype. This sequence joins TRBV7-9 and TRBJ2-3, with 9 bases lining up with TRBD2. This CDR3 is 16 amino acids long. Germline CDR1 and CDR2: SEHNR and FQNEAQ (reference sequence). V was clipped by 5 bases and J by 4 bases; unmatched bases: 10. As DNA, the CDR3 is TGTGCCAGCAGCCCAAGAGGAATAGCGGGAGCAGATACGCAGTATTTT. It is translated as CASSPRGIAGADTQYF. The full variable domain, rest sourced from reference TRBV7-9 and TRBJ2-3, is DTGVSQNPRHKITKRGQNVTFRCDPISEHNRLYWYRQTLGQGPEFLTYFQNEAQLEKSRLLSDRFSAERPKGSFSTLEIQRTEQGDSAMYLCASSPRGIAGADTQYFGPGTRLTVL.

This clonotype was seen at least ten times. The genes are TRBV2 and TRBJ2-1; the D gene is possibly TRBD1 (5 bases). Germline loops: CDR1 SNHLY, CDR2 FYNNEI. The CDR3 has 17 residues. V lost 3 bases and J 7 bases, leaving 22 bases between the germline ends. The chain's CDR3 is CASSDAKGGALRNEQFF. The DNA for the CDR3 is TGTGCCAGCAGTGATGCGAAGGGTGGGGCTTTGAGAAATGAGCAGTTCTTC.

This sequence joins TRBV19 and TRBJ1-5; the D is unclear. CDR1 is LNHDA, CDR2 SQIVND, per germline (reference sequence). The length of the CDR3 is 16 residues. V shed 5 bases and J shed 7 bases, with 21 bases lying between them. The CDR3 DNA reads TGTGCCAGTAGTCCCCGGGGAGGGATCTCAGGCCAGCCCCAGCATTTT. It translates to CASSPRGGISGQPQHF.

CDR3 sequence (DNA): TGTGCCAGCAGCCGAACGCCCACGAACACCGGGGAGCTGTTTTTT. Protein: CASSRTPTNTGELFF. The rearrangement joins TRBV3-1 to TRBJ2-2; D not certain. This CDR3 contains 15 residues. Germline V gene sequence: CDR1 LGHDT, CDR2 YNNKEL (reference sequence). Trimming cost V 4 bases and J 0 bases, with 9 bases left between them.

This clonotype occurred many times. This rearrangement joins TRBV7-2 to TRBJ2-1, with 9 bases identical to TRBD1. Losses at the gene ends were 3 bases for V and 3 bases for J; bases not matched to a gene: 3. Looked up from germline, CDR1 is SGHTA and CDR2 is FQGNSA. The CDR3 sequence is 15 residues long. The CDR3 protein is CASSFRQGDYNEQFF. The DNA of the CDR3 is TGTGCCAGCAGCTTCAGACAGGGGGACTACAATGAGCAGTTCTTC. Complete variable domain (other parts from reference TRBV7-2 and TRBJ2-1): GAGVSQSPSNKVTEKGKDVELRCDPISGHTALYWYRQSLGQGLEFLIYFQGNSAPDKSGLPSDRFSAERTGGSVSTLTIQRTQQEDSAVYLCASSFRQGDYNEQFFGPGTRLTVL.

This clonotype was seen at least ten times. The chain has TRBV27 and TRBJ2-5; the D is unclear. Germline-derived CDR1 and CDR2 are MNHEY and SMNVEV (reference sequence). Trimming removed 5 bases at V and 9 bases at J, with 16 bases between. The CDR3 has 13 residues. CDR3 nucleotides: TGTGCCAGCAGTCACAGCTCCGGGTCGGCCCAGTACTTC. Its protein product is CASSHSSGSAQYF.

This clonotype was found many times. CDR3 region: CASSEGLGPSQYF. Here the CDR3 DNA reads TGTGCCAGCAGTGAGGGACTTGGCCCCTCGCAGTATTTT. The V and J genes are TRBV2 and TRBJ2-3, with a possible D match to TRBD2 (6 bases). This CDR3 has 13 amino acids. V shed 3 bases and J shed 10 bases, with 14 bases lying between them. The germline V gene has CDR1 SNHLY and CDR2 FYNNEI.

This chain links TRBV6-4 with TRBJ2-3; 9 bases are a match to TRBD1. V dropped 5 bases and J dropped 2; count of bases not matched to a gene: 2. Germline V gives CDR1 MRHNA, CDR2 SNTAGT. CDR3 size: 14 residues. The CDR3 reads CASSPQGATDTQYF. The CDR3 DNA sequence: TGTGCCAGCAGTCCACAGGGGGCCACAGATACGCAGTATTTT.

This clonotype came up many times. V and J are TRBV6-6 and TRBJ2-1, with D uncertain. The CDR3 is made up of 18 amino acids. The germline gives CDR1 MNHNY, CDR2 SVGAGI (reference sequence). The ends were cut back, 2 bases at V and 5 bases at J, with 22 bases in the middle. The CDR3 nucleotides read TGTGCCAGCAGTTACAATTCACCCTCGGCCCCCCCTAACAATGAGCAGTTCTTC. This codes for CASSYNSPSAPPNNEQFF.

This clonotype has ten or more counts. The V and J genes are TRBV11-2 and TRBJ2-7; D gene unclear. In germline, CDR1 is SGHAT, CDR2 FQNNGV. V was shortened by 1 base and J by 5 bases, with 30 bases between the two germline ends. The CDR3 consists of 20 residues. CDR3 residues: CASSLARPGPGTLPYNEQYF. The CDR3 nucleotides read TGTGCCAGCAGCTTAGCTCGACCCGGGCCCGGAACTCTACCCTACAACGAGCAGTACTTC.

This clonotype was counted many times. V is TRBV11-3 and J is TRBJ2-5; the match to TRBD2 covers 8 bases. Germline values: CDR1 SGHNT, CDR2 YENEEA. Trimming at V came to 4 bases and at J to 1 base, leaving 11 bases not matched to a gene. This CDR3 region has 17 residues. CDR3 sequence reads: CASSSFYESGSQETQYF. The CDR3 DNA reads TGTGCCAGCAGCTCCTTTTACGAAAGCGGGAGCCAAGAGACCCAGTACTTC.

Worth noting for this clonotype: A read error may explain this, as a much larger clone is one base away. The V call is TRBV20-1, the J call TRBJ2-4; D is uncertain. Between the trimmed V and J ends, which lost 5 bases and 2 bases, there was a span of 10 bases. The length of the CDR3 is 13 residues. The V gene's germline CDR1 is DFQATT and CDR2 SNEGSKA (reference sequence). CDR3 protein: CSAWMSTKNIQYF. DNA of the CDR3: TGCAGTGCTTGGATGTCGACCAAAAACATTCAGTACTTC.

This clonotype was observed many times. This chain connects TRBV11-2 to TRBJ2-5; TRBD2 matches 10 bases. The germline V gene has CDR1 SGHAT and CDR2 FQNNGV. J gave up 2 bases and V 5 bases, and 5 bases lay outside the gene matches. The CDR3 is 15 residues long. The CDR3 protein is CASSIGLAEQETQYF. The CDR3 DNA reads as TGTGCCAGCAGCATAGGACTAGCGGAACAAGAGACCCAGTACTTC.

This clonotype has ten or more counts. The gene calls are TRBV12-3 or TRBV12-4 and TRBJ1-1, with a tentative D call TRBD1 (5 bases). The CDR3 is 15 amino acids. Trimming removed 6 bases at V and 0 bases at J, with 14 bases between. CDR3 sequence: CASSWTLALNTEAFF. The DNA of the CDR3 is TGTGCCAGCAGCTGGACACTTGCTCTGAACACTGAAGCTTTCTTT.

This clonotype showed up many times. CDR3 coding DNA: TGCAGTGCCATAGCGGGAGATCGGATCGGGGAGCTGTTTTTT. Amino acids: CSAIAGDRIGELFF. V gene TRBV20-1 combines with J gene TRBJ2-2, with TRBD2 identical over 9 bases. The CDR3 sequence is 14 residues long. With V trimmed by 6 bases and J by 7 bases, 9 bases remained unmatched. Germline CDR1 and CDR2: DFQATT and SNEGSKA (reference sequence).